The 28 T cell receptor beta chains presented below share a single source sample, sequenced in a study of spatial heterogeneity in lung cancer. Findings of the study overall: Tracking of tumor mutation counts was seen in expanded intratumoral alpha and beta TCR counts.

TCRdb redid the calling of the 5' RACE reads with MiXCR, one entry per CDR3 protein. In the table there are around 9,700 distinct CDR3 sequences, roughly 8% of which are singletons. No antigen has been assigned to these receptors. The sample's time point: sample taken at primary tumor resection. The sample consisted of lung tumor tissue, taken at surgery. These receptor sequences come from a female donor with early-stage non-small cell lung cancer.

This clonotype is categorized as medium-sized. The chain couples TRBV7-9 to TRBJ1-5, with 10 bases matching TRBD1. Trimming removed 5 bases from V and 5 bases from J; junction bases left unmatched: 6. The germline CDR1 and CDR2 sequences are SEHNR and FQNEAQ (reference sequence). This CDR3 is built from 15 residues. CDR3 residues: CASSGQGVRDQPQHF. Here the CDR3 DNA reads TGTGCCAGCAGCGGACAGGGGGTAAGAGATCAGCCCCAGCATTTT.

This clonotype came up many times. The chain is built from TRBV20-1 and TRBJ2-1, with D possibly TRBD2 on 6 matching bases. Germline loops: CDR1 DFQATT, CDR2 SNEGSKA (reference sequence). Trimming removed 1 base from V and 4 bases from J, with 17 bases in between. CDR3 length: 16 amino acids. This CDR3 is CSARALGASVYNEQFF. CDR3 nucleotide sequence: TGCAGTGCTAGAGCTTTAGGGGCTAGCGTATACAATGAGCAGTTCTTC.

This clonotype was detected many times. The J gene is TRBJ2-5, the V gene TRBV5-1, with a weak D call TRBD2 (5 bases). In germline, CDR1 is SGHRS, CDR2 YFSETQ. The CDR3 totals 12 residues. The V end was cut by 4 bases, the J end by 7 bases, with 11 bases between. The CDR3 loop is CASSRDAGTQYF. CDR3 DNA sequence: TGCGCCAGCAGCCGTGACGCGGGGACCCAGTACTTC.

This clonotype was detected a few times. The CDR3 coding sequence is TGTGCCAGTACCCAGACGGGCTACAGGAACACCGGGGAGCTGTTTTTT. Its translation: CASTQTGYRNTGELFF. The rearrangement links TRBV19 to TRBJ2-2; D ambiguous. CDR1 and CDR2 (germline): LNHDA, SQIVND (reference sequence). V gave up 7 bases and J gave up 1 base, with 16 bases separating them. The CDR3 runs 16 residues.

This clonotype has a count of ten or more. The chain is built from TRBV18 and TRBJ2-7, with D unclear. V was trimmed by 0 bases and J by 6 bases, leaving 9 bases between them. This CDR3 contains 13 residues. The germline gives CDR1 KGHSH, CDR2 LQKENI. CDR3 loop: CASSPPGSSEQYF. CDR3 sequence (DNA): TGTGCCAGCTCACCACCGGGAAGCTCCGAGCAGTACTTC.

The chain joins TRBV9 to TRBJ2-3; D gene uncertain. The CDR3 spans 14 residues. CDR1 and CDR2 from the germline V gene are SGDLS and YYNGEE. The ends were cut back, 0 bases at V and 5 bases at J, with 10 bases in the middle. The CDR3 coding sequence is TGTGCCAGCAGCGTAGGGCAGAGGATAGATACGCAGTATTTT. Protein: CASSVGQRIDTQYF.

Ten or more counts support this clonotype. The CDR3 region has the DNA TGTGCCAGCAGTTCCACCGGAGGGCGGCCCCAGCATTTT. This gives the protein CASSSTGGRPQHF. V usage is TRBV12-3 or TRBV12-4 and J usage is TRBJ1-5; no clear D gene. The CDR3 has 13 residues. V was shortened by 4 bases and J by 9 bases, with 13 bases between the two germline ends.

In its sample, this clonotype was seen many times. This rearrangement joins TRBV27 to TRBJ2-6; D is unresolved. CDR1 is MNHEY, CDR2 SMNVEV, per germline (reference sequence). The CDR3 is made up of 16 amino acids. Trimming pared 6 bases from V and 4 bases from J, leaving 16 bases between. CDR3 DNA sequence: TGTGCCAGCAGCCAAGGCCCCTCTGCCGGGGCCAACGTCCTGACTTTC. As protein: CASSQGPSAGANVLTF.

By its share, this clonotype is medium-sized (0.01 to 0.1%). J is TRBJ1-1 and V is TRBV12-3 or TRBV12-4, with D unresolved. V was shortened by 6 bases and J by 4 bases, with 9 bases between the two germline ends. This CDR3 is built from 12 residues. The CDR3 DNA is TGTGCCAGCAGGCGGCGCGGCACTGAAGCTTTCTTT. It is translated as CASRRRGTEAFF.

There are many counts of this clonotype. For the CDR3, the DNA is TGTGCCAGCAGCTTAGCCCTAGTCGGGGAGCAGTACTTC. Protein sequence: CASSLALVGEQYF. The chain combines TRBV7-9 with TRBJ2-7; D call uncertain. The CDR3 sequence is 13 residues long. Germline V gene data show CDR1 as SEHNR and CDR2 as FQNEAQ (reference sequence). V was cut by 0 bases and J by 7 bases, with 10 bases left in between.

This clonotype was detected many times. The chain recombines TRBV29-1 with TRBJ2-2; no firm D call. This CDR3 region has 14 residues. V shed 4 bases and J shed 5 bases, with 14 bases lying between them. Germline values: CDR1 SQVTM, CDR2 ANQGSEA. CDR3 nucleotides: TGCAGCGTTGGGGTGACCAGTGGGACCGGGGAGCTGTTTTTT. Encoded protein: CSVGVTSGTGELFF.

This clonotype was picked up many times. J is TRBJ2-5 and V is TRBV24-1, with TRBD1 matching 8 bases. The CDR3 sequence is 15 residues long. Germline CDR1 reads KGHDR; CDR2 reads SFDVKD. After removal of 4 bases from V and 2 bases from J, the junction contained 5 bases not matched to a gene. In DNA, the CDR3 is TGTGCCACCAGTGAACCCGACAGGGGACAAGAGACCCAGTACTTC. It encodes CATSEPDRGQETQYF.

This clonotype has at least ten counts. The rearrangement uses TRBV19 and TRBJ1-5; the match to TRBD1 covers 7 bases. The germline gives CDR1 LNHDA, CDR2 SQIVND (reference sequence). The J segment lost 5 bases and the V segment lost 6 bases, leaving 4 bases of the junction unmatched. The CDR3 length is 13 residues. The CDR3: CASSLTGDQPQHF. The CDR3 bases are TGTGCCAGTAGCCTTACAGGGGATCAGCCCCAGCATTTT.

This clonotype was seen ten or more times. The gene calls are TRBV5-1 and TRBJ2-1; D is perhaps TRBD2 (5 bases). V shed 2 bases and J shed 6 bases, with 12 bases lying between them. In germline, CDR1 is SGHRS, CDR2 YFSETQ. The CDR3 extends over 14 amino acids. CDR3 DNA: TGCGCCAGCAGCTTATCTCTCCTAGCCAATGAGCAGTTCTTC. Its protein is CASSLSLLANEQFF. Full variable domain (remainder filled in from reference TRBV5-1 and TRBJ2-1): KAGVTQTPRYLIKTRGQQVTLSCSPISGHRSVSWYQQTPGQGLQFLFEYFSETQRNKGNFPGRFSGRQFSNSRSEMNVSTLELGDSALYLCASSLSLLANEQFFGPGTRLTVL.

This clonotype occurred many times. The chain joins TRBV19 to TRBJ2-1; 7 nucleotides agree with TRBD1. V gave up 3 bases and J gave up 12 bases; unmatched junction bases: 8. Germline CDR1 is LNHDA and CDR2 is SQIVND (reference sequence). The CDR3 has 13 amino acids. The CDR3: CASSMDRPRWQFF. CDR3 bases: TGTGCCAGTAGTATGGACAGGCCACGCTGGCAGTTCTTC. Together with reference TRBV19 and TRBJ2-1, the CDR3 gives the full variable domain: DGGITQSPKYLFRKEGQNVTLSCEQNLNHDAMYWYRQDPGQGLRLIYYSQIVNDFQKGDIAEGYSVSREKKESFPLTVTSAQKNPTAFYLCASSMDRPRWQFFGPGTRLTVL.

There are many counts of this clonotype. Written as DNA, the CDR3 is TGCGCCAGCAGCCAAGACACTCCGGGACAGGGAGGAAACACCATATATTTT. Translation gives CASSQDTPGQGGNTIYF. The rearrangement joins TRBV4-3 to TRBJ1-3; the match to TRBD1 covers 9 bases. CDR1 and CDR2 from the germline V gene are LGHNA and YSLEER. This CDR3 comprises 17 residues. V shed 0 bases, J shed 4 bases, and the junction held 7 bases outside the gene matches.

This clonotype appeared many times. The rearrangement uses TRBV11-2 and TRBJ1-2; 9 bases agree with TRBD1. CDR3 size: 14 residues. CDR1 and CDR2 (germline): SGHAT, FQNNGV. V gave up 5 bases and J gave up 4 bases; unmatched junction bases: 5. CDR3: CASSPTGGFYGYTF. Here the CDR3 DNA reads TGTGCCAGCAGCCCAACAGGGGGCTTCTATGGCTACACCTTC.

In this sample, this clonotype turned up many times. The chain links TRBV7-2 to TRBJ2-7; 7 bases align to TRBD2. The CDR3 extends over 15 amino acids. The germline gives CDR1 SGHTA, CDR2 FQGNSA. V shed 1 base, J shed 4 bases, and the junction held 7 bases outside the gene matches. The CDR3 coding sequence is TGTGCCAGCAGCTTAGACGGCAGGGAGGGTTACGAGCAGTACTTC. It codes for CASSLDGREGYEQYF.

This clonotype was counted at least ten times. The chain recombines TRBV20-1 with TRBJ2-7; the D gene could be TRBD1 or TRBD2 (6 bases each). Germline V lookup: CDR1 DFQATT, CDR2 SNEGSKA (reference sequence). Trimming cost V 7 bases and J 3 bases, with 16 bases left between them. The CDR3 spans 13 residues. This CDR3 is CSVLDKGGYEQYF. For the CDR3, the DNA is TGCAGTGTCTTGGACAAGGGGGGCTACGAGCAGTACTTC.

This clonotype showed up many times. At one end, the junction sequence differs from germline, possibly due to a read error. J is TRBJ1-6 and V is TRBV20-1; D possibly corresponds to TRBD1 (6 bases). The germline V gene has CDR1 DFQATT and CDR2 SNEGSKA (reference sequence). The CDR3 loop spans 15 amino acids. CDR3 coding DNA: TGCAGTGCTAGAGATGGGGGGCCCCATAATTCACTCCTCCACTTT. It is translated as CSARDGGPHNSLLHF.

The chain links TRBV12-3 or TRBV12-4 to TRBJ1-1; the D gene is possibly TRBD1 (5 bases). V shed 4 bases and J shed 2 bases, with 11 bases lying between them. This CDR3 is 14 amino acids long. The CDR3 sequence is CASSSRQLNTEAFF. As DNA, the CDR3 is TGTGCCAGCAGTTCCCGACAGTTAAACACTGAAGCTTTCTTT.

V gene TRBV20-1 combines with J gene TRBJ2-2, with a tentative D call TRBD2 (6 bases). CDR3 length: 12 residues. V lost 6 bases, J lost 6 bases, and 11 bases lay in between. Germline CDR1 is DFQATT and CDR2 is SNEGSKA (reference sequence). CDR3 residues: CSARPGAGELFF. CDR3 nucleotides: TGCAGTGCCCGTCCGGGGGCCGGGGAGCTGTTTTTT.

The V and J genes are TRBV5-1 and TRBJ2-6, with D perhaps matching TRBD1 or TRBD2 (5 bases each). Trimming stripped 5 bases from V and 2 bases from J, with 14 bases between. The CDR3 is made up of 16 amino acids. Germline V gene data show CDR1 as SGHRS and CDR2 as YFSETQ. The CDR3, as DNA: TGCGCCAGCAGGGCCATTGGGGACGCTGGGGCCAACGTCCTGACTTTC. It yields the protein CASRAIGDAGANVLTF.

By sample fraction, this clonotype is medium-sized. V usage is TRBV19 and J usage is TRBJ2-1; D unclear. Looked up from germline, CDR1 is LNHDA and CDR2 is SQIVND (reference sequence). Trimming stripped 5 bases from V and 1 base from J, with 12 bases between. The length of the CDR3 is 15 residues. The CDR3, as DNA: TGTGCCAGTAGTCTCCGACACCAGTCCTACAATGAGCAGTTCTTC. The encoded protein is CASSLRHQSYNEQFF.

This clonotype was counted ten times or more. The rearrangement links TRBV6-5 to TRBJ1-1; D is possibly TRBD1 (6 bases). V shed 0 bases and J shed 7 bases, with 15 bases lying between them. Germline CDR1 reads MNHEY; CDR2 reads SVGAGI. This CDR3 contains 15 residues. In nucleotides, the CDR3 is TGTGCCAGCAGTTACTCCGGAGCAGGGGCCTTTGAAGCTTTCTTT. Translated: CASSYSGAGAFEAFF.

This clonotype is labeled medium-sized. The V and J genes are TRBV29-1 and TRBJ2-1; a possible D gene is TRBD2 (6 bases). Trimming stripped 8 bases from V and 5 bases from J, with 19 bases between. This CDR3 spans 14 amino acids. CDR1 and CDR2 (germline): SQVTM, ANQGSEA. CDR3 DNA: TGCAGCTGCGGGAATGCGATGTTGCACAATGAGCAGTTCTTC. This encodes CSCGNAMLHNEQFF.

The rearrangement uses TRBV30 and TRBJ1-1; no reliable D call. CDR3 length equals 13 residues. Germline V CDR1 and CDR2: GTSNPN, SVGIG (reference sequence). Trimming removed 2 bases at V and 6 bases at J, with 13 bases between. The CDR3 reads CAWSIGEGAEAFF. The CDR3 nucleotides are TGTGCCTGGAGTATCGGTGAGGGCGCTGAAGCTTTCTTT.

Many counts were recorded for this clonotype. This chain links TRBV5-1 with TRBJ2-3; D remains ambiguous. Trimming removed 4 bases at V and 3 bases at J, with 9 bases between. The CDR3 contains 13 residues. In germline, CDR1 is SGHRS, CDR2 YFSETQ. CDR3: CASSLGPTDTQYF. The CDR3 bases are TGCGCCAGCAGCCTAGGGCCAACAGATACGCAGTATTTT.